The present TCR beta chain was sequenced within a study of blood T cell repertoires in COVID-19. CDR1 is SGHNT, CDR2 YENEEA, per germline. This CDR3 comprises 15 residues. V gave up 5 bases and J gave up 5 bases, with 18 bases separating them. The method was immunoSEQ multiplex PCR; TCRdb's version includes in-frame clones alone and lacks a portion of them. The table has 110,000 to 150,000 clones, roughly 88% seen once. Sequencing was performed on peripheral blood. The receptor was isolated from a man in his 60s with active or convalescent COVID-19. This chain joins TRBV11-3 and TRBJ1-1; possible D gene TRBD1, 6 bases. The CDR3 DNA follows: TGTGCCAGCAGCCCCATCCCGGGGAGGGGGACTGAAGCTTTCTTT. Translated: CASSPIPGRGTEAFF.